This TCR beta chain was sequenced in a study of cytomegalovirus exposure and HLA in healthy donors. Study-level results: The study had only CMV serostatus as immune exposure information. Associated with HLA alleles at 0.05 false discovery rate in a later analysis were some 16,000 TCR beta sequences. Reports indicated that the classifier achieved high specificity and sensitivity in diagnosing cytomegalovirus status.

V lost 7 bases and J 5 bases, leaving 16 bases between the germline ends. The length of the CDR3 is 14 residues. Germline V gene data show CDR1 as SGHTS and CDR2 as YDEGEE. With respect to this clone: Its antigen remains unidentified.

Primers for the PCR totalled 60 Vbeta and 13 Jbeta. Method: immunoSEQ multiplex PCR; TCRdb's copy keeps in-frame clones and lacks some. The sample lists around 130,000 clones; roughly 80% were seen once. The rearrangement uses TRBV5-8 and TRBJ2-1; tentatively, D is TRBD1 (6 bases). This TCR derives from a woman under 30 in good health and CMV-seronegative. The sample consisted of PBMCs. The CDR3 protein is CASLPGENHNEQFF. CDR3 nucleotides: TGTGCCAGCCTACCAGGGGAAAATCACAATGAGCAGTTCTTC.